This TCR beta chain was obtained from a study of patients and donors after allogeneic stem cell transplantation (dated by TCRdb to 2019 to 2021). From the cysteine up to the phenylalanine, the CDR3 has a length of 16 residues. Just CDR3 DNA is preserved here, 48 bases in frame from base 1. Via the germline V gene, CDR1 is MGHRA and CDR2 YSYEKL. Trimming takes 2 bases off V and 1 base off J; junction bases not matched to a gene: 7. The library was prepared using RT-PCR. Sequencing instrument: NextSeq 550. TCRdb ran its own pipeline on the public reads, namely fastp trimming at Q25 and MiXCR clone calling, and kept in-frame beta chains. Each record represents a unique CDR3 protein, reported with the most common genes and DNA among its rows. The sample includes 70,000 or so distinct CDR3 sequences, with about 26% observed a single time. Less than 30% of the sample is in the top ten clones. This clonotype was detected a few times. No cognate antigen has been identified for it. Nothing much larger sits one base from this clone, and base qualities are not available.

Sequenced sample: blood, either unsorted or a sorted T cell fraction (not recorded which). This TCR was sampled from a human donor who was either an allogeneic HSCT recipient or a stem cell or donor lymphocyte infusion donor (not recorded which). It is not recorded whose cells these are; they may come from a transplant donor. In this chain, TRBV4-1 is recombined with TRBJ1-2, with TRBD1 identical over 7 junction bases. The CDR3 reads CASSQPRQGDNYGYTF. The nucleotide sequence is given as TGCGCCAGCAGCCAACCCAGACAGGGTGATAACTATGGCTACACCTTC.